The 7 T cell receptor beta chains below were found in one sample sequenced in a study of Ad26.COV2.S vaccination and SARS-CoV-2 variants. Treatment here: roughly 19 received Ad26.COV2.S at low or high dose, single or two shots; about five received placebo; per-sample allocation not given. Each sample was drawn 63 days after the first injection (of vaccine or placebo). Assay used: immunoSEQ multiplex PCR; TCRdb lists only in-frame clones, some missing. This repertoire shows about 350,000 clones, less than 90% found once; its top ten account for 6.4%. Sequenced material: peripheral blood, taken in a trial of Ad26.COV2.S vaccine versus placebo. The receptors here all came from a person between 18 and 65 years old who received the Ad26.COV2.S COVID-19 vaccine or a placebo.

In DNA form, the CDR3 reads TGTGCCAGCAGCTCTGTCTTTGAACTAGGGTACGAGCAGTACTTC. It yields the protein CASSSVFELGYEQYF. The chain carries TRBV28 and TRBJ2-7, with D perhaps matching TRBD2 (5 bases). The CDR3 runs to 15 residues. Germline values: CDR1 MDHEN, CDR2 SYDVKM. The ends were cut back, 6 bases at V and 4 bases at J, with 19 bases in the middle. The full variable domain, rest sourced from reference TRBV28 and TRBJ2-7, is DVKVTQSSRYLVKRTGEKVFLECVQDMDHENMFWYRQDPGLGLRLIYFSYDVKMKEKGDIPEGYSVSREKKERFSLILESASTNQTSMYLCASSSVFELGYEQYFGPGTRLTVT.

V and J are TRBV11-2 and TRBJ1-3; 8 bases are a match to TRBD1. The V gene's germline CDR1 is SGHAT and CDR2 FQNNGV. The CDR3 covers 17 residues. V dropped 5 bases and J dropped 3; count of bases not matched to a gene: 12. The CDR3 DNA reads as TGTGCCAGCAGCCGAGGGACAGGAGTTTTGTTTGGAAACACCATATATTTT. This gives the protein CASSRGTGVLFGNTIYF.

This rearrangement joins TRBV12-3 or TRBV12-4 to TRBJ1-5; unclear D gene. Trimming pared 2 bases from V and 1 base from J, leaving 3 bases between. This CDR3 region has 13 residues. CDR3 nucleotides: TGTGCCAGCAGTTTAAACAGCAATCAGCCCCAGCATTTT. This encodes CASSLNSNQPQHF.

The chain links TRBV2 to TRBJ2-7; possibly TRBD2 for D (5 bases). The CDR3 covers 13 residues. V was cut by 6 bases and J by 3 bases, with 12 bases left in between. Germline lookup yields CDR1 SNHLY and CDR2 FYNNEI. CDR3 amino acids: CASRREPVYEQYF. The CDR3 region has the DNA TGTGCCAGCAGAAGGGAGCCGGTCTACGAGCAGTACTTC.

In this sample, this clone turned up once. The chain is built from TRBV15 and TRBJ2-7, with D hard to call. The length of the CDR3 is 12 residues. Germline-derived CDR1 and CDR2 are LNHNV and YYDKDF (reference sequence). Trimming removed 5 bases from V and 3 bases from J, with 8 bases in between. CDR3 nucleotides: TGTGCCACCAGCGTAGACCTCTACGAGCAGTACTTC. This encodes CATSVDLYEQYF.

The J gene is TRBJ2-5, the V gene TRBV7-3, with D perhaps given as TRBD1 or TRBD2 (6 bases each). This CDR3 contains 15 residues. Deletions cut 1 base from V and 4 bases from J, with 13 bases between. Germline V gene sequence: CDR1 SGHTA, CDR2 FQGTGA. The CDR3 DNA is TGTGCCAGCAGCTTAAATTTCAGGGGAGGAGAGACCCAGTACTTC. Protein sequence: CASSLNFRGGETQYF.

The CDR3: CASSQVSYGTRYF. For the CDR3, the DNA is TGTGCCAGCAGCCAAGTATCTTATGGGACCAGATATTTT. The gene calls are TRBV3-1 (or the pseudogene TRBV3-2) and TRBJ2-3; D may correspond to TRBD1 or TRBD2 (5 bases each). This CDR3 is 13 amino acids long. Between the trimmed V and J ends, which lost 1 base and 15 bases, there was a span of 17 bases. Germline V gene sequence: CDR1 LGHDT, CDR2 YNNKEL (reference sequence).